The present T cell receptor beta chain was sequenced within a study of blood T cell repertoires in COVID-19. Study-level information: PBMCs, B-cell-depleted T cells, or T cells provided the cDNA or gDNA that made up the material.

Trimming cost V 4 bases and J 7 bases; bases outside gene matches: 6. Germline V gene data show CDR1 as MDHEN and CDR2 as SYDVKM. The CDR3 has 14 amino acids. Two negative PCRs, clearance, or symptom resolution were required of recovered Cohort 3 donors. Original processing methods: By means of reference gene primer amplification, nucleated cell counts were estimated. This table comes from immunoSEQ multiplex PCR, and its TCRdb copy is limited to in-frame clones, with some not included. Clone size and the V and J calls come from that table; the DNA yielded D and trimming. The sample contains over 150,000 clones, about 85% of which appear only once.

The specimen was PBMCs or T cells enriched from blood (not recorded which). The V gene is TRBV28, the J gene TRBJ2-1; 8 bases match TRBD1. This TCR was recovered from a man aged 35-49 years who had recovered from COVID-19. In DNA form, the CDR3 reads TGTGCCAGCAGTTCCCCGGACAGGGAAAATGAGCAGTTCTTC. Its protein is CASSSPDRENEQFF.